The present entry profiles one T cell receptor (beta chain) with its context. Its antigen is as yet unknown. CDR1 and CDR2 (germline): SGDLS, YYNGEE. Unmatched junction bases numbered 10, after V lost 4 bases and J lost 2 bases. This CDR3 region has 17 residues. The sample is drawn from a study of EBV T-cell therapy then PD-1 blockade in nasopharyngeal carcinoma. Stated treatment: AdE1-LMPpoly-expanded autologous EBV-specific T-cell therapy followed by anti-PD-1 nivolumab. TCRdb keeps only in-frame clones here, not all; method: immunoSEQ multiplex PCR. Of some 19,000 clones in the sample, around 82% were seen once.

Source: CD8+ T cells from blood, taken at roughly day 35 from a patient whose treatment included autologous EBV-specific T cells and nivolumab. The chain employs TRBV9 and TRBJ2-2, with 8 bases matching TRBD2. The receptor comes from a middle-aged man with nasopharyngeal carcinoma. CDR3 region: CASSSSRSGGNTGELFF. Written as DNA, the CDR3 is TGTGCCAGCAGCAGCTCTCGGAGCGGGGGCAACACCGGGGAGCTGTTTTTT.